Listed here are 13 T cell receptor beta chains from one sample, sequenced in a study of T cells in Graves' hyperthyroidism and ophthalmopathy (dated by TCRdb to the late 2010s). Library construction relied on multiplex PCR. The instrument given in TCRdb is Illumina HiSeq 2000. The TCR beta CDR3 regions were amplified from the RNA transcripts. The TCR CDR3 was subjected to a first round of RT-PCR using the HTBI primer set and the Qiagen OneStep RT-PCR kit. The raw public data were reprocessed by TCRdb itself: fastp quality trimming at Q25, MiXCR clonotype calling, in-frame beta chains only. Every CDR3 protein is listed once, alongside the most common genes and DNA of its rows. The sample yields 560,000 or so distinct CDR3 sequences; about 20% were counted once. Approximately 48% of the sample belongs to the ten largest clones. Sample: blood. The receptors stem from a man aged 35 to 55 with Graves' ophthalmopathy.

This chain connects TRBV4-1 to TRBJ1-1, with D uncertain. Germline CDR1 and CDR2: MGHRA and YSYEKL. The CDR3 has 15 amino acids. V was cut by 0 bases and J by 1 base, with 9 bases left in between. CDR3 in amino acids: CASSQEWETNTEAFF. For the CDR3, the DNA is TGCGCCAGCAGCCAAGAGTGGGAGACGAACACTGAAGCTTTCTTT.

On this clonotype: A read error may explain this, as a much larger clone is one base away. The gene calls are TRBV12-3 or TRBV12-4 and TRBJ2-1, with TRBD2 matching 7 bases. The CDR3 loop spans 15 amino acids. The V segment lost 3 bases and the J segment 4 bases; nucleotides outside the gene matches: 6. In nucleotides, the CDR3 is TGTGCCAGCAGTTTCGCACGGGGGGTATACAATGAGCAGTTCTTC. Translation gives CASSFARGVYNEQFF.

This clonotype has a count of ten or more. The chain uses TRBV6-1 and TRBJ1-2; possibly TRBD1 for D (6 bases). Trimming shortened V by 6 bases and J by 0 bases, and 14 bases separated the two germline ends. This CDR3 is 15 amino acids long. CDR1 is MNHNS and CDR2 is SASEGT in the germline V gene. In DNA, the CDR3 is TGTGCCAGCAGGCTCGACAGGACAGCTAACTATGGCTACACCTTC. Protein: CASRLDRTANYGYTF.

CDR3: CASSPAAVSSYEQYF. The CDR3 nucleotides are TGTGCCAGCTCACCCGCGGCGGTCAGCTCCTACGAGCAGTACTTC. This chain joins TRBV18 and TRBJ2-7, with D uncertain. This CDR3 spans 15 amino acids. V lost 3 bases and J lost 0, with 12 bases in between. CDR1 and CDR2 (germline): KGHSH, LQKENI.

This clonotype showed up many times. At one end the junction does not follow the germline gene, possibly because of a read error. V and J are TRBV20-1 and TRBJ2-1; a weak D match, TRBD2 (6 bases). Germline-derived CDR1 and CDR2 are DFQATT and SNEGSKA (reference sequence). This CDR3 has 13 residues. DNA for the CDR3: TGCAGTGCTAATCGGGACTCCCACAATGAGCAGTTCTTC. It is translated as CSANRDSHNEQFF.

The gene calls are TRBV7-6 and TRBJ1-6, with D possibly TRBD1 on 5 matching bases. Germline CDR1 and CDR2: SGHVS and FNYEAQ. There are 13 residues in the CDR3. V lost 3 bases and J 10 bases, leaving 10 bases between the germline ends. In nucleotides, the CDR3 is TGTGCCAGCAGCTTGGGGGTAGGGTCACCCCTCCACTTT. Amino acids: CASSLGVGSPLHF.

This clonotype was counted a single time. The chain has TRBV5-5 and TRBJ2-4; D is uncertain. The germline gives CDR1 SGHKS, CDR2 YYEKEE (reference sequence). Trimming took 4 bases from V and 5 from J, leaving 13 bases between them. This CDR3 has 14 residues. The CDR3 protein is CASSQEPGENIQYF. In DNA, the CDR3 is TGTGCCAGCAGCCAAGAGCCAGGAGAAAACATTCAGTACTTC.

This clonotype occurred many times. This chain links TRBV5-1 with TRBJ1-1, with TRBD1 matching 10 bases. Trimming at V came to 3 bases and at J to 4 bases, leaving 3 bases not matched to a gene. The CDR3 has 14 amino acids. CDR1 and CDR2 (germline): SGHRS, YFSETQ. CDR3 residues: CASSSGQGFTEAFF. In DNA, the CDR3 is TGCGCCAGCAGCTCGGGACAGGGGTTCACTGAAGCTTTCTTT.

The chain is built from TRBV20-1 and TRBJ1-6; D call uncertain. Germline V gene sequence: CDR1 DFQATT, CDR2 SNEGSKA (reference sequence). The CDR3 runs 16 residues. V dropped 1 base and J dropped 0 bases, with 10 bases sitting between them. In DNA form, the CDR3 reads TGCAGTGCTAGAGTTCGAGGGAGCTCCTATAATTCACCCCTCCACTTT. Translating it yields CSARVRGSSYNSPLHF.

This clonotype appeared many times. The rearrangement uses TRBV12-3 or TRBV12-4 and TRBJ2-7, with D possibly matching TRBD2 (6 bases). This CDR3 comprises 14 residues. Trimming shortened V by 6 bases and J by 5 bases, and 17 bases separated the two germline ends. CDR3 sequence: CASSPLEGNDEQYF. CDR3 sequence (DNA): TGTGCCAGCAGCCCTTTGGAGGGTAATGACGAGCAGTACTTC.

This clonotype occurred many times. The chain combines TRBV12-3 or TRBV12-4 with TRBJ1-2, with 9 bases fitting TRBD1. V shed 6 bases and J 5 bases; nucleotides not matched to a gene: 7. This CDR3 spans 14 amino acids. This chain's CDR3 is CASSPIGQGYGYTF. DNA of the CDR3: TGTGCCAGCAGCCCCATAGGACAGGGGTATGGCTACACCTTC.

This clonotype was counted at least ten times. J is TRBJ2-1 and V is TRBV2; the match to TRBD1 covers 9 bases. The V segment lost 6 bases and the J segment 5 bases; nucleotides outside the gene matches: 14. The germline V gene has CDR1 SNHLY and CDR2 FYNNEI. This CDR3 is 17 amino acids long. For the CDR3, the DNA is TGTGCCAGCAGACCAGTAACCGGGACAGGGATCCACAATGAGCAGTTCTTC. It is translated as CASRPVTGTGIHNEQFF.

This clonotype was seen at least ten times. The chain's CDR3 is CASSGRANTEAFF. CDR3 DNA sequence: TGTGCCAGCAGTGGGAGGGCAAACACTGAAGCTTTCTTT. The rearrangement links TRBV6-1 to TRBJ1-1; D is undetermined. This CDR3 contains 13 residues. V lost 4 bases and J lost 2, with 8 bases in between. Germline CDR1 is MNHNS and CDR2 is SASEGT.